This T cell receptor (beta chain) derives from a study of CXCR3 chemokines and chemotherapy response in bladder cancer. MiXCR, applied by TCRdb to the PCR reads, yields one record per CDR3 protein. The table includes more than 4,000 distinct CDR3 sequences, approximately 15% detected once. A note on this clonotype: At one end, the junction sequence differs from germline, possibly due to a read error.

CDR3 size: 14 residues. Germline assignment: CDR1 SGHNT and CDR2 YYREEE (reference sequence). The origin of this receptor is a human donor with bladder cancer that responded to neoadjuvant chemotherapy. Sample collection was performed from a patient whose treatment included neoadjuvant chemotherapy. This chain connects TRBV5-4 to TRBJ2-7; D is perhaps TRBD1 (6 bases). In nucleotides, the CDR3 is TGTGGCAGCAGCTTACCGGGACAAGTCTACGAGCAGTACTTC. Encoded protein: CGSSLPGQVYEQYF.